This entry lists 22 T cell receptor beta chains sequenced from one sample in a study of blood T cell repertoires in COVID-19 (TCRdb year 2020). The protocol used for the library was the immunoSEQ multiplex PCR assay. TCRdb carries this immuneACCESS record with in-frame sequences only. Its versions omit some clonotypes, under half of them owing to an unresolved V gene in the studies checked, with the rest unexplained. In all, the sample holds about 230,000 clones, and about 87% of those were seen once. The top ten clonotypes cover roughly 2.5% of the sample. The material sequenced was peripheral blood. These receptors were obtained from a man younger than 45 with COVID-19, enrolled during active disease.

This chain uses TRBV19 with TRBJ1-1, with 7 nucleotides matching TRBD1. V shed 5 bases, J shed 0 bases, and the junction held 6 bases outside the gene matches. The CDR3 is 15 amino acids. CDR1 LNHDA and CDR2 SQIVND come from the germline V gene (reference sequence). The CDR3 protein is CASSPYRGLNTEAFF. DNA for the CDR3: TGTGCCAGTAGTCCCTACAGGGGCTTGAACACTGAAGCTTTCTTT.

The chain combines TRBV19 with TRBJ2-1; TRBD1 matches 7 bases. Germline-derived CDR1 and CDR2 are LNHDA and SQIVND (reference sequence). CDR3 length: 14 residues. Trimming took 3 bases from V and 6 from J; bases not matched to a gene: 5. CDR3 sequence reads: CASSIVNRGNEQFF. CDR3 bases: TGTGCCAGTAGTATTGTTAACAGGGGCAATGAGCAGTTCTTC.

The chain recombines TRBV27 with TRBJ2-1; 8 nucleotides line up with TRBD2. The germline V gene has CDR1 MNHEY and CDR2 SMNVEV (reference sequence). Trimming took 4 bases from V and 5 from J; bases not matched to a gene: 22. CDR3 length equals 20 residues. Here the CDR3 reads CASSSPKQSGSWTRNNEQFF. CDR3 nucleotide sequence: TGTGCCAGCAGTTCCCCTAAGCAAAGCGGGAGCTGGACGAGGAACAATGAGCAGTTCTTC.

The rearrangement uses TRBV28 and TRBJ1-1; 8 bases fit TRBD1. Germline CDR1 reads MDHEN; CDR2 reads SYDVKM. The length of the CDR3 is 15 residues. With V trimmed by 5 bases and J by 1 base, 6 bases remained unmatched. CDR3: CASSRPQGANTEAFF. In nucleotides, the CDR3 is TGTGCCAGCAGTCGGCCGCAGGGGGCGAACACTGAAGCTTTCTTT.

The gene calls are TRBV11-3 and TRBJ2-7; no reliable D call. V lost 4 bases and J lost 6, with 7 bases in between. The CDR3 runs 11 residues. Germline V gene sequence: CDR1 SGHNT, CDR2 YENEEA. As DNA, the CDR3 is TGTGCCAGCAGCTACGGTGGCGAGCAGTACTTC. Translated: CASSYGGEQYF.

The CDR3 DNA reads TGTGCCAGCAGCTTAAACTACAGGGTGAACACCGGGGAGCTGTTTTTT. This codes for CASSLNYRVNTGELFF. The rearrangement joins TRBV7-6 to TRBJ2-2; D may be TRBD1 (6 bases). Germline V lookup: CDR1 SGHVS, CDR2 FNYEAQ. The CDR3 has 16 amino acids. The V and J ends lost 2 bases and 1 base respectively, with 11 bases between them.

CDR3 sequence reads: CASNHRTGAAKNIQYF. The CDR3 DNA reads as TGTGCCAGCAACCACCGGACAGGGGCCGCCAAAAACATTCAGTACTTC. This chain links TRBV28 with TRBJ2-4, with 9 bases matching TRBD1. The CDR3 is 16 residues long. With 7 bases clipped from V and 1 base from J, the junction kept 8 bases outside the gene matches. The germline gives CDR1 MDHEN, CDR2 SYDVKM.

The rearrangement links TRBV6-6 to TRBJ1-4, with 9 bases fitting TRBD1. Germline CDR1 reads MNHNY; CDR2 reads SVGAGI (reference sequence). With 4 bases clipped from V and 8 bases from J, the junction kept 5 bases outside the gene matches. The CDR3 has 14 amino acids. CDR3 sequence reads: CASSSQTGGEKLFF. For the CDR3, the DNA is TGTGCCAGCAGTTCCCAGACAGGGGGGGAAAAACTGTTTTTT.

To note about this clone: The germline gene is not matched at one end of the junction; a read error may be the cause. The genes are TRBV7-3 and TRBJ1-2; TRBD1 is a possible D gene (5 bases). There are 13 residues in the CDR3. From germline, CDR1 is SGHTA and CDR2 FQGTGA. The CDR3 DNA reads as TGTGCCAGCAGCGCAGCTCCAGGGCGGCCCTACTCCTTC. Its translation: CASSAAPGRPYSF. Looking up the rest from reference TRBV7-3 and TRBJ1-2 gives the full variable domain: GAGVSQTPSNKVTEKGKYVELRCDPISGHTALYWYRQSLGQGPEFLIYFQGTGAADDSGLPNDRFFAVRPEGSVSTLKIQRTERGDSAVYLCASSAAPGRPYSFGSGTRLTVV.

A single count supports this clone. The genes are TRBV7-2 and TRBJ1-6; a possible D gene is TRBD1 (5 bases). Trimming stripped 7 bases from V and 3 bases from J, with 13 bases between. In germline, CDR1 is SGHTA, CDR2 FQGNSA. CDR3 length: 15 residues. This CDR3 reads CASTGTRYYNSPLHF. As DNA, the CDR3 is TGTGCCAGCACCGGGACTCGATACTATAATTCACCCCTCCACTTT. The entire variable domain, with the rest obtained from reference TRBV7-2 and TRBJ1-6, is as follows: GAGVSQSPSNKVTEKGKDVELRCDPISGHTALYWYRQSLGQGLEFLIYFQGNSAPDKSGLPSDRFSAERTGGSVSTLTIQRTQQEDSAVYLCASTGTRYYNSPLHFGNGTRLTVT.

The chain links TRBV18 to TRBJ2-1; 8 bases align to TRBD2. This CDR3 comprises 15 residues. The germline V gene has CDR1 KGHSH and CDR2 LQKENI. Trimming took 0 bases from V and 7 from J; bases not matched to a gene: 5. The CDR3 nucleotides are TGTGCCAGCTCACCACCAAGCGGGAGAACGAATGAGCAGTTCTTC. This sequence encodes CASSPPSGRTNEQFF.

The V call is TRBV9, the J call TRBJ1-4, with 8 bases matching TRBD1. CDR1 is SGDLS, CDR2 YYNGEE, per germline. This CDR3 has 15 residues. The J segment lost 8 bases and the V segment lost 4 bases, leaving 10 bases of the junction unmatched. The CDR3 protein is CASSTQPGQGEKLFF. For the CDR3, the DNA is TGTGCCAGCAGCACCCAACCTGGACAGGGCGAAAAACTGTTTTTT.

The chain couples TRBV6-5 to TRBJ2-7; 9 bases agree with TRBD1. Trimming took 3 bases from V and 5 from J; bases not matched to a gene: 8. Per the germline V gene, CDR1 is MNHEY and CDR2 is SVGAGI. The CDR3 covers 15 residues. DNA for the CDR3: TGTGCCAGCAGTTATACCGGGACAGGGTACCACGAGCAGTACTTC. Protein sequence: CASSYTGTGYHEQYF.

CDR3: CASSLAMTSGRNEQFF. The CDR3 bases are TGTGCCAGCAGCTTAGCGATGACTAGCGGGAGGAATGAGCAGTTCTTC. The chain combines TRBV7-2 with TRBJ2-1; the match to TRBD2 covers 13 bases. Germline CDR1 and CDR2: SGHTA and FQGNSA. The CDR3 spans 16 residues. Losses at the gene ends were 0 bases for V and 7 bases for J; bases not matched to a gene: 3.

The genes are TRBV4-2 and TRBJ2-7; D may be TRBD2 (6 bases). The germline V and J ends were trimmed by 8 bases and 3 bases, with 14 bases remaining between them. CDR1 LGHNA and CDR2 YNFKEQ come from the germline V gene. The CDR3 has 13 residues. This chain's CDR3 is CASAGGDFYEQYF. The CDR3 nucleotides read TGTGCCAGCGCCGGGGGAGACTTCTACGAGCAGTACTTC.

V and J are TRBV10-3 and TRBJ1-1; D remains ambiguous. From germline, CDR1 is ENHRY and CDR2 SYGVKD. The V and J ends lost 2 bases and 6 bases respectively, with 13 bases between them. CDR3 length: 14 residues. CDR3 sequence (DNA): TGTGCCATCAGTGAGAGGGAGAGTTCCCCTGAAGCTTTCTTT. Protein: CAISERESSPEAFF.

The chain has TRBV19 and TRBJ2-5; 15 nucleotides match TRBD2. In germline, CDR1 is LNHDA, CDR2 SQIVND (reference sequence). V lost 5 bases, J lost 2 bases, and 3 bases stayed unmatched. The CDR3 spans 16 residues. In DNA, the CDR3 is TGTGCCAGTAGTTTCGGACTAGCGGGAGGGCAAGAGACCCAGTACTTC. As protein: CASSFGLAGGQETQYF.

The chain uses TRBV5-1 and TRBJ2-3; tentative D call: TRBD2 (6 bases). The CDR3 totals 16 residues. CDR1 and CDR2 from the germline V gene are SGHRS and YFSETQ. V lost 4 bases, J lost 0 bases, and 15 bases lay in between. The CDR3 sequence: CASSRDPSGSTDTQYF. The CDR3, as DNA: TGCGCCAGCAGCCGCGACCCCAGCGGGAGCACAGATACGCAGTATTTT.

The chain employs TRBV4-3 and TRBJ2-1, with D perhaps matching TRBD2 (5 bases). Trimming left V 0 bases short and J 2 bases short, with 17 bases between. CDR1 and CDR2 from the germline V gene are LGHNA and YSLEER. This CDR3 is built from 18 residues. DNA of the CDR3: TGCGCCAGCAGCCAAGATCTGTTGGGAGCGGAGGCCTACAATGAGCAGTTCTTC. It specifies CASSQDLLGAEAYNEQFF.

J is TRBJ1-1 and V is TRBV14; D not certain. The germline gives CDR1 SGHDN, CDR2 FVKESK. This CDR3 has 15 amino acids. Trimming took off 0 bases at V and 5 bases at J, with 13 bases between the two ends. The CDR3 coding sequence is TGTGCCAGCAGCCAAGAAGGGAGCCAGAGGACTGAAGCTTTCTTT. Amino acids: CASSQEGSQRTEAFF.

The chain recombines TRBV7-9 with TRBJ1-2, with a tentative D call TRBD1 (5 bases). This CDR3 has 12 residues. The germline gives CDR1 SEHNR, CDR2 FQNEAQ (reference sequence). V was trimmed by 3 bases and J by 7 bases, leaving 9 bases between them. The CDR3: CASSFLGGGYTF. DNA for the CDR3: TGTGCCAGCAGCTTCCTGGGGGGTGGCTACACCTTC.

V is TRBV10-3 and J is TRBJ2-1, with D possibly matching TRBD1 (6 bases). The V end lost 10 bases, the J end lost 0 bases, and 22 bases lay between the germline ends. The length of the CDR3 is 17 residues. Germline CDR1 is ENHRY and CDR2 is SYGVKD. This CDR3 reads CATQTPTGPISYNEQFF. CDR3 DNA sequence: TGTGCCACCCAAACCCCGACAGGACCGATCTCCTACAATGAGCAGTTCTTC.